This T cell receptor (beta chain) was recorded in a study of molecular identifiers for immune sequencing clone quantification. Overall study context: In the replicates, RNA derived from roughly 20,000 or 100,000 naive CD8 cells was divided into five parts, and four were sequenced. General study results and limits: Highly expanded clone sizes could end up underestimated if a barcode were shared by identical TCR molecules.

This clonotype was seen a handful of times. Its specificity is unknown. One entry per CDR3 protein, called by TCRdb with MiXCR from the PCR reads. Of approximately 630,000 distinct CDR3 sequences listed, less than 30% are singletons. Naive CD8 T cells underwent sorting with the CD8+CD4-CCR7+CD45RA+ definition. Germline V gene data show CDR1 as MNHEY and CDR2 as SMNVEV (reference sequence). Trimming at V came to 8 bases and at J to 7 bases, leaving 10 bases not matched to a gene. The CDR3 runs to 14 residues. The chain joins TRBV27 to TRBJ2-1; TRBD2 matches 8 bases. Sequenced material: naive CD8+ T cells from blood, with Jurkat cell RNA spiked in. As to subset: FACS-sorted CD8+CD4-CCR7+CD45RA+ naive T cells. The TCR was taken from a human donor in good health. Some libraries in this study had Jurkat cell RNA spiked in. CDR3 sequence (DNA): TGTGCCAGCGGGTGGACTAGCCTTGGGAATGAGCAGTTCTTC. Translation gives CASGWTSLGNEQFF.